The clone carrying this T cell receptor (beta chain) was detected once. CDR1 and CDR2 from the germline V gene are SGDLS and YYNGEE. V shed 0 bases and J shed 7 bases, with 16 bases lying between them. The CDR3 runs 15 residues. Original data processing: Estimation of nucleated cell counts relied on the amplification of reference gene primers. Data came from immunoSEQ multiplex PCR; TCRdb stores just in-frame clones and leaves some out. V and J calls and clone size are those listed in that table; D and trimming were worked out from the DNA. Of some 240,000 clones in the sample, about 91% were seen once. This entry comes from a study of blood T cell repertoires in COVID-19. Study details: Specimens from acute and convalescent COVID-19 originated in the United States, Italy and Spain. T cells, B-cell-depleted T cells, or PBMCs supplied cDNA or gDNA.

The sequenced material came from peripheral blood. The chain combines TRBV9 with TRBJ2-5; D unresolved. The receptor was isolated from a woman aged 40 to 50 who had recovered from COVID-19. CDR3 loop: CASSVGAALLGTQYF. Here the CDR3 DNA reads TGTGCCAGCAGCGTAGGTGCGGCCCTCCTGGGGACCCAGTACTTC.